This T cell receptor (beta chain) was profiled in a study of blood T cell repertoires in COVID-19. Study as a whole: Samples came from the United States, Italy and Spain, spanning acute and convalescent COVID-19. T cells, B-cell-depleted T cells, or PBMCs supplied cDNA or gDNA.

Original processing methods: By means of reference gene primer amplification, nucleated cell counts were estimated. Profiling relied on immunoSEQ multiplex PCR, and the TCRdb table lists in-frame clones only, not all of them. V and J calls and clone size come straight from that table; D and trimming were deduced from the DNA. The repertoire has more than 45,000 clones, more than 75% of them found once; the top ten carry roughly 4.7%. The CDR3 is 14 amino acids. The V end was cut by 7 bases, the J end by 4 bases, with 16 bases between. The germline V gene has CDR1 LNHDA and CDR2 SQIVND (reference sequence).

Sequencing was done on a sample of peripheral blood. The chain uses TRBV19 and TRBJ1-1; perhaps TRBD1 as D (5 bases). This clonotype was sampled from a man aged 40-49 years with active COVID-19. This CDR3 is CASTRRGEGTEAFF. The CDR3 region has the DNA TGTGCCAGTACTCGGCGAGGGGAGGGCACTGAAGCTTTCTTT.